This T cell receptor beta chain stems from a study of shared clonotypes between healthy human individuals (dated by TCRdb to the early 2020s). General notes on the study: The cohort comprised a couple of women and a few men aged 18 to 49 years. To estimate repertoire size and how much clonotypes are shared between individuals, the study performed deep sequencing of blood TCR repertoires from about 5 healthy adults. To increase sequencing depth and limit assay-specific biases, TCR repertoire library preparation and sequencing were carried out by different laboratories using diverse techniques. For each donor, CD4 naive and CD4 memory were each given three plates, CD8 naive was given two plates, and CD8 memory was given one plate. Between about 0.8 and 8.9 billion PBMCs per donor were obtained by leukapheresis. Points the paper makes about the study in general: Even with the large sequencing depth, rarefaction of the sorted-subset datasets indicated that sequencing was incomplete. Pairwise subsampling led to the expectation that sequencing depth would affect the degree of clonotype sharing among donors. Naive subsets generally had larger estimated clonotype richness than memory subsets did. The genetic and exposure-history diversity represented was limited by the small number of donors. Higher generation probabilities were observed for clonotypes shared by all four sorted-subset donors than for non-shared clonotypes. Sampling was restricted to blood, and TCR repertoires in tissue are likely to differ from TCR repertoires in blood. When several donors were compared, the shared fraction of clonotypes was about 5.4% for naive CD4, 3.5% for naive CD8, more than 2% for memory CD4, and 0.3% to 0.5% for memory CD8.

Healthy HIV-negative adults with no recently reported acute infections or vaccinations were included as donors. Every donor was a Caucasian adult residing in Nashville, Tennessee, USA. CD4+ T cells were enriched through magnetic negative selection, after which naive cells were positively selected on CD45RA and the remaining negative fraction served as the memory subset. Blood was collected by leukapheresis, and PBMCs were isolated by Ficoll-Histopaque density gradient centrifugation and then cryopreserved in liquid nitrogen vapor phase. Purity and quantity of every magnetically sorted T cell population were checked by analytical flow cytometry. Genomic DNA was isolated from every sorted fraction and measured by UV absorbance on a Nanodrop 2000c. Using the deep immunoSEQ assay, TCR CDR3 regions were amplified from genomic DNA by multiplex PCR. For each cell subset, the extracted genomic DNA was distributed evenly across all wells of several immunoSEQ 96-well plates, and each plate served as one replicate. For sorted subsets, roughly 200 ng of genomic DNA, equivalent to roughly 33,000 T cell genomes, went into each replicate PCR. Purified libraries were measured with a Qubit 3.0 fluorometer, size-checked on a Bioanalyzer 2100, and measured again with the KAPA Library Quantification kit. A separate single-read 150-cycle Illumina NextSeq 550 flow cell was used to sequence each immunoSEQ 96-well plate. In the source study's methods: Because the immunoSEQ output held only junctional sequences and lacked quality scores, the filtering could not match the filtering applied to full-length reads. Sequences were annotated with PyIR, a Python wrapper for IgBLAST v1.9, and V/J genes and CDR3 were assigned using IMGT germline references. Reads were filtered out if the reads had weak V/J assignments (E-value above 1e-6), no CDR3, stop codons, out-of-frame junctions, or ambiguous translated residues. V3J clonotypes were defined by identical inferred V gene, J gene, and CDR3 amino acid sequence. Percentage overlap between repertoires was calculated by dividing the number of shared unique clonotypes by the size of the smaller repertoire. Three approaches were used to assess repertoire richness: RTK rarefaction, the Chao1 estimator, and Recon v2.1 estimates of unobserved clonotypes. For all TCRbeta clonotypes obtained by the gDNA method from a few donors, generation probabilities were computed with OLGA. TCRdb took this table from immuneACCESS and kept in-frame rearrangements with V and J called. Such tables lack part of the clones; where checked against another copy, unresolved V genes explain under half of the gap, and the rest is unexplained. For V, J and clone size, that table is used; D and trimming come from the DNA. The sample table shows more than 1,200,000 clones, and approximately 98.5% are seen once. The ten largest clones capture 0.36% of the sample.

About this clone itself: Its recognized antigen is unknown. Base quality data are lacking; no much larger clone is found one base away.

The TCR was taken from a man aged 25-45 years in good health. The sequenced material came from naive CD4+ T cells sorted from blood. This specimen's cell subset or site label, interpreted: CD45RA+ positively selected.

The encoded CDR3 is CASGLVMTRGLNTEAFF. The nucleotide sequence is given as TGTGCTAGTGGTTTGGTAATGACGCGGGGTTTGAACACTGAAGCTTTCTTT. The chain joins TRBV12-5 to TRBJ1-1; the D segment cannot be called with confidence. V is pared back by 0 bases and J by 0 bases, with 14 bases lying between the germline termini. Based on the germline V gene, the CDR1 and CDR2 sequences are LGHNT and FRNRAP. The CDR3 holds 17 amino acids from the cysteine to the phenylalanine. Just CDR3 DNA is preserved here, 51 bases in frame from base 1. Here the CDR3 is joined to the reference TRBV12-5 and TRBJ1-1 genes, and the full variable domain is: DARVTQTPRHKVTEMGQEVTMRCQPILGHNTVFWYRQTMMQGLELLAYFRNRAPLDDSGMPKDRFSAEMPDATLATLKIQPSEPRDSAVYFCASGLVMTRGLNTEAFFGQGTRLTVV.